The source of this T cell receptor beta chain is a study of tumor T cells in aggressive B-cell lymphoma. Only in-frame clones appear in the TCRdb table, and some are missing; sequencing was by immunoSEQ multiplex PCR. Among some 5,700 clones, approximately 79% were seen once, and the ten largest hold 2.8%. The CDR3 totals 15 residues. In germline, CDR1 is SQVTM, CDR2 ANQGSEA. The junction had 7 bases not matched to a gene; V was cut back by 5 bases and J by 1 base. The chain carries TRBV29-1 and TRBJ1-1; 10 bases fit TRBD1. The TCR originated in an adult with diffuse large B cell lymphoma. Sequenced sample: tumor tissue. The DNA for the CDR3 is TGCAGCGTTCTCGGGACAGGGGAGACGAACACTGAAGCTTTCTTT. It specifies CSVLGTGETNTEAFF.